This T cell receptor (beta chain) was found in a study of blood T cell repertoires in COVID-19 (dated by TCRdb to the early 2020s). General notes on the study: Collaborator samples came from the United States, Italy and Spain and covered acute and convalescent phases of COVID-19. The material from the prospective study consisted of cDNA or gDNA derived from T cells, B-cell-depleted T cells, or PBMCs. Subjects who had been exposed to COVID-19, were actively infected with it, or had recovered from it provided the deeply sampled blood TCRbeta repertoires that made up the dataset. The repertoires were released in a freely available public database intended as a resource for research on the immune response to SARS-CoV-2. Samples came from the ongoing ImmuneRACE study (first 160 participants) plus 1,254 subjects from 6 global collaborators. Sample metadata almost always included a de-identified subject ID, COVID-19 status, age in years and sex. HLA class I and class II types, where available, came from metadata supplied by the sample provider rather than from assay-based typing.

What the work shows at the level of the full study, not this receptor alone: The amount of clinical and demographic metadata varied by source and participant and was provided uncurated.

TCRbeta CDR3 regions were amplified from genomic DNA by means of the immunoSEQ Assay, a bias-controlled multiplex PCR. The paper's processing steps were these. The number of nucleated cells in each sample was estimated by amplification of reference gene primers within the assay. Sequence reads were collapsed and filtered to measure the absolute abundance of every unique TCRbeta CDR3 rearrangement. For each sample, productive Simpson clonality was calculated by taking the square root of Simpson's diversity index across productive rearrangements. What TCRdb holds here is the immuneACCESS table cut down to in-frame rearrangements. Part of the clones is not present; checked against another copy, under half of the missing clones reflect an unresolved V gene, and the others are unexplained. For V, J and clone size, that table is used; D and trimming come from the DNA. This sample lists roughly 250,000 clones; approximately 86% were detected once. The top ten clones comprise 8.5% to 10% of the sample.

Worth noting for this clone: The clone's antigen remains unknown. Base qualities were left out, and no much larger clone turns up one base away.

There are 16 amino acids in the CDR3, from cysteine to phenylalanine inclusive. Only the CDR3 region is kept as DNA, spanning 48 bases read in frame from base 1. V is cut by 4 bases and J by 4 bases, and the space between the germline ends is 18 bases. The germline V gene (reference sequence) sets CDR1 to SGHKS and CDR2 to YYEKEE. A second Seattle source provided samples from volunteer blood donors who had recovered from COVID-19. Collaborating institutions collected whole blood in K2EDTA tubes following their own protocols. For TCRbeta analysis, collaborator samples were shipped as frozen whole blood, as isolated PBMCs, or as DNA extracted from either sample type.

This receptor chain uses TRBV5-5 and TRBJ2-1, with TRBD2 as a weak D call on 6 bases. What was sequenced was peripheral blood. This receptor was identified in a man aged 40-50 years who had recovered from COVID-19. The nucleotide sequence is given as TGTGCCAGCAGCCCCTCGGCGGGGCCCTTATACAATGAGCAGTTCTTC. Its protein is CASSPSAGPLYNEQFF.